Reported below is one TCR beta chain. Its antigen is unknown. Some clones are missing from TCRdb's copy, which holds only in-frame ones; the method was immunoSEQ multiplex PCR. The sample has about 150,000 clones, roughly 91% seen once. The junction had 3 bases not matched to a gene; V was cut back by 6 bases and J by 1 base. CDR1 and CDR2 (germline): SNHLY, FYNNEI. CDR3 length: 15 amino acids. The data were obtained in a study of cytomegalovirus exposure and HLA in healthy donors. Study outcomes and limitations: As confirmed in vitro, three CMV-associated chains were specific for CMV antigens.

The sample taken for sequencing was PBMCs. This chain links TRBV2 with TRBJ2-5; TRBD2 aligns across 12 bases. This TCR was sampled from a woman aged 18-29 years in good health and CMV-seropositive. DNA for the CDR3: TGTGCCAGCAGGGGACTAGCGGGTAGCCAAGAGACCCAGTACTTC. The encoded protein is CASRGLAGSQETQYF.